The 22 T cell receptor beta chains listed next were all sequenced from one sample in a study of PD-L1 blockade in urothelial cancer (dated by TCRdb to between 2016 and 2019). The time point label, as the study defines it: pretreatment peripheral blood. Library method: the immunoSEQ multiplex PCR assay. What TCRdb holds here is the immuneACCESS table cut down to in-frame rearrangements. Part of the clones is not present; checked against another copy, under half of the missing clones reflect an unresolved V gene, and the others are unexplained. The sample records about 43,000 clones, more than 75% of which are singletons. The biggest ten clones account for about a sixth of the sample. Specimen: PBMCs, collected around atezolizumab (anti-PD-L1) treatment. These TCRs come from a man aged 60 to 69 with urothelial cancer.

In nucleotides, the CDR3 is TGTGCCAGCAGTGAAGGGAGTGCAGTTAATGAAAAACTGTTTTTT. Encoded protein: CASSEGSAVNEKLFF. V gene TRBV2 combines with J gene TRBJ1-4, with D uncertain. There are 15 residues in the CDR3. CDR1 and CDR2 from the germline V gene are SNHLY and FYNNEI. V was trimmed by 1 base and J by 4 bases, leaving 10 bases between them. The full variable domain, in which reference TRBV2 and TRBJ1-4 provide the parts outside the CDR3, is EPEVTQTPSHQVTQMGQEVILRCVPISNHLYFYWYRQILGQKVEFLVSFYNNEISEKSEIFDDQFSVERPDGSNFTLKIRSTKLEDSAMYFCASSEGSAVNEKLFFGSGTQLSVL.

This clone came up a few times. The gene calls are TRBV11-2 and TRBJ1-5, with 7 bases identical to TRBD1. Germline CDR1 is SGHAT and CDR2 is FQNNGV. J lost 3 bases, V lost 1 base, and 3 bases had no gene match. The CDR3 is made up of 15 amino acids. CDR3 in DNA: TGTGCCAGCAGCTTAGGGGACAGCAACAATCAGCCCCAGCATTTT. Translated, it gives CASSLGDSNNQPQHF.

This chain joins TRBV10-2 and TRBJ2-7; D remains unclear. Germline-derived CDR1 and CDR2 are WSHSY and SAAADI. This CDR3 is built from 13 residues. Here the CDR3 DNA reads TGCGCAAGTTGGGCAGTCTCGTCCTACGAGCAGTACTTC. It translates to CASWAVSSYEQYF.

CDR3 protein: CASTSGRDSNQPQHF. Written as DNA, the CDR3 is TGTGCCAGTACCTCCGGACGGGATAGCAATCAGCCCCAGCATTTT. V and J are TRBV19 and TRBJ1-5; D not certain. CDR3 length: 15 amino acids. The germline CDR1 and CDR2 sequences are LNHDA and SQIVND (reference sequence). V dropped 7 bases and J dropped 0 bases, with 13 bases sitting between them.

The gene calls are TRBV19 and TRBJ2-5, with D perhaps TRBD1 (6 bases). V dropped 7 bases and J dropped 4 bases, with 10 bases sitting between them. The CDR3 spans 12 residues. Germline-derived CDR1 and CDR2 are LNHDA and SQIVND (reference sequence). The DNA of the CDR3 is TGTGCCAGTAACAGGGATGGAGAGACCCAGTACTTC. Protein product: CASNRDGETQYF.

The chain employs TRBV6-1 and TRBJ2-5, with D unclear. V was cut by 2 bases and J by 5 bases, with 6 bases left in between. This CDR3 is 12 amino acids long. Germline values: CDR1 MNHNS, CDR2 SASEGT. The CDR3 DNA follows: TGTGCCAGCAGTGAACTGTCGGAGACCCAGTACTTC. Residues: CASSELSETQYF.

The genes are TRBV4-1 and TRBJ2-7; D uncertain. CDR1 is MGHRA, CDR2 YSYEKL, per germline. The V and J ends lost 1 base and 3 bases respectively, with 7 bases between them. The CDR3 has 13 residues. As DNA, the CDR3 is TGCGCCAGCAGCCAAGTCGCGTTCTACGAGCAGTACTTC. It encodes CASSQVAFYEQYF.

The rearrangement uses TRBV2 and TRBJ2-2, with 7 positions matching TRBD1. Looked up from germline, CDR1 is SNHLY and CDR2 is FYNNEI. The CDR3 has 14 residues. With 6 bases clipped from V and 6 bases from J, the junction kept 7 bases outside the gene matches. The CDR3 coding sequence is TGTGCCAGCAGGGTCTCGCAGGGGGCCGGGGAGCTGTTTTTT. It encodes CASRVSQGAGELFF.

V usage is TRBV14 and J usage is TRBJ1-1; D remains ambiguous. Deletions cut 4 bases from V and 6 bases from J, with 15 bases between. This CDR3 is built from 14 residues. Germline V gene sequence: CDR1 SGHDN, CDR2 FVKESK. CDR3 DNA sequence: TGTGCCAGCAGCCTGGGGTTCAACGGGGCTGAAGCTTTCTTT. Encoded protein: CASSLGFNGAEAFF.

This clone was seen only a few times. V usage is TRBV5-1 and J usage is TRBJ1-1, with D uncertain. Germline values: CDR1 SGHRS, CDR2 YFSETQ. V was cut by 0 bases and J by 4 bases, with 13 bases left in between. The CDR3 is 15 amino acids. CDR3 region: CASSLGNTALTEAFF. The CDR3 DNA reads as TGCGCCAGCAGCTTGGGGAATACAGCACTCACTGAAGCTTTCTTT.

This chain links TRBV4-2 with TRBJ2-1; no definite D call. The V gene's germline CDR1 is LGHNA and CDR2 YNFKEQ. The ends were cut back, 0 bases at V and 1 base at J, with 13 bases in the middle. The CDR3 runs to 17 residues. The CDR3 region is CASSQDTSRLSYNEQFF. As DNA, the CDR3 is TGTGCCAGCAGCCAAGATACATCGAGACTTTCCTACAATGAGCAGTTCTTC.

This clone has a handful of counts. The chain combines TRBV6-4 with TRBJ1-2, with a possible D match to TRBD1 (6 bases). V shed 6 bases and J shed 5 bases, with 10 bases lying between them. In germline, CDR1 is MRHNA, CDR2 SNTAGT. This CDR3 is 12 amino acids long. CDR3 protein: CASRKQGYGYTF. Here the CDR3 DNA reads TGTGCCAGCAGGAAGCAGGGGTATGGCTACACCTTC.

In nucleotides, the CDR3 is TGTGCCAGCAGTCGGACAGGGCCCACTGAAGCTTTCTTT. Its protein product is CASSRTGPTEAFF. The rearrangement uses TRBV7-9 and TRBJ1-1; 8 nucleotides match TRBD1. Germline V gives CDR1 SEHNR, CDR2 FQNEAQ (reference sequence). After removal of 6 bases from V and 4 bases from J, the junction contained 4 bases not matched to a gene. The CDR3 runs to 13 residues.

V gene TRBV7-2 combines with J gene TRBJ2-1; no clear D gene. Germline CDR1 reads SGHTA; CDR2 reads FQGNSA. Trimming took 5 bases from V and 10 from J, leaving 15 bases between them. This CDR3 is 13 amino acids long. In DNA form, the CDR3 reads TGTGCCAGCAGCCCCTACTCAACCGGGGAGCAGTTCTTC. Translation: CASSPYSTGEQFF. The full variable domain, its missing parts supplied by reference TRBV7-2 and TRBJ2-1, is GAGVSQSPSNKVTEKGKDVELRCDPISGHTALYWYRQSLGQGLEFLIYFQGNSAPDKSGLPSDRFSAERTGGSVSTLTIQRTQQEDSAVYLCASSPYSTGEQFFGPGTRLTVL.

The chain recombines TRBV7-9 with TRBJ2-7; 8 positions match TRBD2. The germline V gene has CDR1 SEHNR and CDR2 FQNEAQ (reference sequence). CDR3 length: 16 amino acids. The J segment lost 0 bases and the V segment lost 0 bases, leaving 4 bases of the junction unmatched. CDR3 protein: CASSLAPGTSSYEQYF. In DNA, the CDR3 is TGTGCCAGCAGCTTAGCGCCCGGGACTAGCTCCTACGAGCAGTACTTC.

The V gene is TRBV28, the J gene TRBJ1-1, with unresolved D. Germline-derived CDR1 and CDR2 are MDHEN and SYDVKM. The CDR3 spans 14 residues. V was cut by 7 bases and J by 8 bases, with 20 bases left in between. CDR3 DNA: TGTGCCAGCAAATTAGCCGGGATTTACGGGGAAGCTTTCTTT. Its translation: CASKLAGIYGEAFF.

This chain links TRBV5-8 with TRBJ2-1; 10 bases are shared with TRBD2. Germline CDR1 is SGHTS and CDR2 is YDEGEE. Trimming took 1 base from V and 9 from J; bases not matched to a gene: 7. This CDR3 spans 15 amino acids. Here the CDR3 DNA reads TGTGCCAGCAGCTTGCGGCTAGCGGGAGCAGGTGAGCAGTTCTTC. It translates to CASSLRLAGAGEQFF.

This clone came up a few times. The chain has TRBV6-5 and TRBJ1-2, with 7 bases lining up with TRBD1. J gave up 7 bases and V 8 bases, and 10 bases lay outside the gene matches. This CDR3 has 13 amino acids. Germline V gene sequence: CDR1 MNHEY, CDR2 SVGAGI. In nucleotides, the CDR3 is TGTGCCAGCTCGGGGTGGACAGGCCGTGGCTACACCTTC. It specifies CASSGWTGRGYTF.

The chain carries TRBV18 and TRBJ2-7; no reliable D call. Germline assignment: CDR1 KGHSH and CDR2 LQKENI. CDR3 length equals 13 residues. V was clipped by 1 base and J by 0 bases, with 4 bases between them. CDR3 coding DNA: TGTGCCAGCTCACCACAGAGCTCCTACGAGCAGTACTTC. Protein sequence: CASSPQSSYEQYF. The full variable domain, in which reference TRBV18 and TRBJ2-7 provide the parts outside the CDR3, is NAGVMQNPRHLVRRRGQEARLRCSPMKGHSHVYWYRQLPEEGLKFMVYLQKENIIDESGMPKERFSAEFPKEGPSILRIQQVVRGDSAAYFCASSPQSSYEQYFGPGTRLTVT.

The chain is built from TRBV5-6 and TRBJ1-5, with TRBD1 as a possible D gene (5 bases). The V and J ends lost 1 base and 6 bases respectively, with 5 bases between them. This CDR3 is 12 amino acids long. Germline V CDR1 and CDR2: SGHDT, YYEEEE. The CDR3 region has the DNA TGTGCCAGCAGCTTGACAGGTCAGCCCCAGCATTTT. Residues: CASSLTGQPQHF.

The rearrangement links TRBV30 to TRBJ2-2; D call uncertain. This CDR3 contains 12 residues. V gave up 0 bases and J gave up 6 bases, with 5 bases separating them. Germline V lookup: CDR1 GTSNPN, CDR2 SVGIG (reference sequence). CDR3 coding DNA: TGTGCCTGGAGTGTAGGAGCCGGGGAGCTGTTTTTT. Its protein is CAWSVGAGELFF.

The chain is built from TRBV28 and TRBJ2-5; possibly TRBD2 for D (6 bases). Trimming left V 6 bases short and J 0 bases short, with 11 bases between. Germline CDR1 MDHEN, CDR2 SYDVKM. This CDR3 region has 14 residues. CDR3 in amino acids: CASSPGEDQETQYF. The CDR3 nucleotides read TGTGCCAGCAGCCCTGGGGAGGACCAAGAGACCCAGTACTTC.